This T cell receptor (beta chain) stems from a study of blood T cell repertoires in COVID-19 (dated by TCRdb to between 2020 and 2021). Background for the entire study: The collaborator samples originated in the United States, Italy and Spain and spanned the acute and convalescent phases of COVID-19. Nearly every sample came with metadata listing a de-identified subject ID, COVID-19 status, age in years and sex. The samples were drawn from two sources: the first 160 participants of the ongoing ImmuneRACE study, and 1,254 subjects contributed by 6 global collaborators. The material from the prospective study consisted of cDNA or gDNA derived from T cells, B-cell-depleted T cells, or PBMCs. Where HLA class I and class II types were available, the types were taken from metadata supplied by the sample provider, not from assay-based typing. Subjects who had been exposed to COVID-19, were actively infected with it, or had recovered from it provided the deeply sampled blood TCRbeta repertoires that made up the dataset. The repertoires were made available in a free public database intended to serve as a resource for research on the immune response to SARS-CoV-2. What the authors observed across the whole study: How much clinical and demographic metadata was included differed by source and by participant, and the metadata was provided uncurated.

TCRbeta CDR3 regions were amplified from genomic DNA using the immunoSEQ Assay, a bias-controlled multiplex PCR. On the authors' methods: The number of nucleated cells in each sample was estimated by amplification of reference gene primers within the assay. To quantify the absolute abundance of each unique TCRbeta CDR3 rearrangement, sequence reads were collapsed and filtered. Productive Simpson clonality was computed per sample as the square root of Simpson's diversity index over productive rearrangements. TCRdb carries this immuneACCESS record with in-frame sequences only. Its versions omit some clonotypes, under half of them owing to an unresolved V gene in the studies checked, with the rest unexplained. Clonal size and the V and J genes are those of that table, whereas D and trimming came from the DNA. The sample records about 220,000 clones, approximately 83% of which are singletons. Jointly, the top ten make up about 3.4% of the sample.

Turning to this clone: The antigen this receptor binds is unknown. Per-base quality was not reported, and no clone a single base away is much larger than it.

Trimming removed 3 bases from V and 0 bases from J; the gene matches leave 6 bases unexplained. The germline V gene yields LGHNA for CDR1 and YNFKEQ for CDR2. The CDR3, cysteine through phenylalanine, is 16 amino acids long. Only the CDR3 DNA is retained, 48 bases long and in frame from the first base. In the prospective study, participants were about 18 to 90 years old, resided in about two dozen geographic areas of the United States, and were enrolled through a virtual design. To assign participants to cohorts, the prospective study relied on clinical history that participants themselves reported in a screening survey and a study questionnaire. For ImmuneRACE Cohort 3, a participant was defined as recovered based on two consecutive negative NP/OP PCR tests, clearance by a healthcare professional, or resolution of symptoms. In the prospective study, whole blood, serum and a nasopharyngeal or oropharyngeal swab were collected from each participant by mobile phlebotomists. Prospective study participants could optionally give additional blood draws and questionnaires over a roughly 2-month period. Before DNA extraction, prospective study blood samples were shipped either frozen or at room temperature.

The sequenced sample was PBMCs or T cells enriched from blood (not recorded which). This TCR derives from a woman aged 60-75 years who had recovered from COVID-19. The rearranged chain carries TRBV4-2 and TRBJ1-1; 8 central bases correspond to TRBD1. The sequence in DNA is TGTGCCAGCAGCCATCTCATGACAGGGGTGAACACTGAAGCTTTCTTT. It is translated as CASSHLMTGVNTEAFF.